This T cell receptor (beta chain) was documented in a study of Ad26.COV2.S vaccination and SARS-CoV-2 variants. Study-level findings and limits: Once vaccination had occurred, spike-specific CD8+ and CD4+ T cell responses reportedly showed substantial breadth. Possible underestimation of total T cell responses by the TCR breadth and depth analyses was noted. The study found similar non-spike TCR breadth in vaccine and placebo recipients. Participants in the vaccine arm had higher spike-specific TCR breadth; placebo recipients had lower.

This clone occurred once. What it binds is unknown. Using immunoSEQ multiplex PCR, the repertoire was profiled, and TCRdb retains in-frame clones only, with some absent. The sample holds 100,000 or so clones, roughly 80% seen once. V shed 4 bases and J shed 6 bases, with 15 bases lying between them. This CDR3 contains 14 residues. Germline CDR1 is MGHRA and CDR2 is YSYEKL. The sequencing used peripheral blood, collected after recovery from COVID-19. The clonotype originates from a human donor who had recovered from COVID-19. J is TRBJ1-1 and V is TRBV4-1; D remains ambiguous. The CDR3 here is CASSPSVGISEAFF. The DNA for the CDR3 is TGCGCCAGCAGCCCTAGCGTAGGGATTTCTGAAGCTTTCTTT.